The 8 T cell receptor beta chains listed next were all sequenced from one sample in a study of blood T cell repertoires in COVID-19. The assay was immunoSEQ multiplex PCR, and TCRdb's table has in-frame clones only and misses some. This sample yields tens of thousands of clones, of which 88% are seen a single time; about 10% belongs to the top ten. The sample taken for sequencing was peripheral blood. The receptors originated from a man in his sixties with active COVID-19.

The CDR3 region is CASSRAVAGDAGELFF. CDR3 DNA: TGTGCCAGCAGCCGGGCCGTAGCGGGAGACGCCGGGGAGCTGTTTTTT. V gene TRBV6-4 combines with J gene TRBJ2-2, with 9 positions matching TRBD2. J was trimmed by 6 bases and V by 6 bases; bases with no gene match: 11. Germline V lookup: CDR1 MRHNA, CDR2 SNTAGT. This CDR3 comprises 16 residues.

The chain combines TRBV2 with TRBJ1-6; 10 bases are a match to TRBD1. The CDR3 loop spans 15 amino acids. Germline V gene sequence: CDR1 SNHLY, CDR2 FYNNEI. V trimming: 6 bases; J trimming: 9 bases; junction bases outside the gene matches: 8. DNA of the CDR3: TGTGCCAGCAGCGGGGGGACAGGGGAGGGTTCACCCCTCCACTTT. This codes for CASSGGTGEGSPLHF.

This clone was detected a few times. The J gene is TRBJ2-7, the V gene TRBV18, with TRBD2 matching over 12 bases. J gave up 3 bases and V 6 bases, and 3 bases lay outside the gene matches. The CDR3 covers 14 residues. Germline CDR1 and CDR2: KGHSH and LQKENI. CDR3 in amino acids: CASSQGLAGYEQYF. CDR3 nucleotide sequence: TGTGCCAGCTCCCAGGGACTAGCGGGCTACGAGCAGTACTTC.

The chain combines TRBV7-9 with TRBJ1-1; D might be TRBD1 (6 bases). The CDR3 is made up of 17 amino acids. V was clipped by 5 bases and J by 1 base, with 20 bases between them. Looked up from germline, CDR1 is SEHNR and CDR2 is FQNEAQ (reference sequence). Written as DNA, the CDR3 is TGTGCCAGCAGCCACGGCGAGGGAAGGGGGTCGAACACTGAAGCTTTCTTT. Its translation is CASSHGEGRGSNTEAFF.

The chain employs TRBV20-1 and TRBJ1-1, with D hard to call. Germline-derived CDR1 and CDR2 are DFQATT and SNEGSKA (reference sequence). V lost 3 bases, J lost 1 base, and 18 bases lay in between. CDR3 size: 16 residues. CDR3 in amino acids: CSASPDSWWGNTEAFF. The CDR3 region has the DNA TGCAGTGCTAGTCCGGACTCCTGGTGGGGGAACACTGAAGCTTTCTTT.

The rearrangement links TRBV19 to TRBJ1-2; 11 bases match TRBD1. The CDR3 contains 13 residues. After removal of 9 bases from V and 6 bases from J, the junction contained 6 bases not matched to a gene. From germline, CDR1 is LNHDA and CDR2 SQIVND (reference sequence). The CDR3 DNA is TGTGCCAGCCAGGCGGGACAGGGGGATGGCTACACCTTC. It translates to CASQAGQGDGYTF.

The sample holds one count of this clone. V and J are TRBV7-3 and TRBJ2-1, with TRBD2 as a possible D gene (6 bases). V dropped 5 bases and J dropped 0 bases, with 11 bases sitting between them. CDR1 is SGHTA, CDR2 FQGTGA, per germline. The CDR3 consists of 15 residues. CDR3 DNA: TGTGCCAGCAGCACTAGCTTGAGCTCCTACAATGAGCAGTTCTTC. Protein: CASSTSLSSYNEQFF.

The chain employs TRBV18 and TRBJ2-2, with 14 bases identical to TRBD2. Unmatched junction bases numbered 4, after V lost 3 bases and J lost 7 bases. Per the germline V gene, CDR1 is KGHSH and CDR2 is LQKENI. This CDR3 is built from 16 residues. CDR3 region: CASSPPGLAGVGELFF. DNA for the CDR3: TGTGCCAGCTCACCCCCGGGACTAGCGGGAGTCGGGGAGCTGTTTTTT.